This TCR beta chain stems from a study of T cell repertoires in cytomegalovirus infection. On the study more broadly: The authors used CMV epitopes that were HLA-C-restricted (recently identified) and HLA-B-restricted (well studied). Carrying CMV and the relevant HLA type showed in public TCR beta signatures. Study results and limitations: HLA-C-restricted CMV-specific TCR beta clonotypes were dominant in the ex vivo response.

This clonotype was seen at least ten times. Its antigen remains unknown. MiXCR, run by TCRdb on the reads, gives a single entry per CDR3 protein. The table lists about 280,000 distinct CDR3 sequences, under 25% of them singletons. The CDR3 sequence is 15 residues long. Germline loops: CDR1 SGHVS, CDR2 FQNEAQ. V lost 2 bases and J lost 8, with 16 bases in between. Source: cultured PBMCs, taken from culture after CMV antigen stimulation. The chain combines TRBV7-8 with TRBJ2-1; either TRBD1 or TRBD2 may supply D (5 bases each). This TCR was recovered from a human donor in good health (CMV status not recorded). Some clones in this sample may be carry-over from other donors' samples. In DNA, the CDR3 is TGTGCCAGCAGCTTATTTGGGGGAGTACATTATGAGCAGTTCTTC. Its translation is CASSLFGGVHYEQFF.